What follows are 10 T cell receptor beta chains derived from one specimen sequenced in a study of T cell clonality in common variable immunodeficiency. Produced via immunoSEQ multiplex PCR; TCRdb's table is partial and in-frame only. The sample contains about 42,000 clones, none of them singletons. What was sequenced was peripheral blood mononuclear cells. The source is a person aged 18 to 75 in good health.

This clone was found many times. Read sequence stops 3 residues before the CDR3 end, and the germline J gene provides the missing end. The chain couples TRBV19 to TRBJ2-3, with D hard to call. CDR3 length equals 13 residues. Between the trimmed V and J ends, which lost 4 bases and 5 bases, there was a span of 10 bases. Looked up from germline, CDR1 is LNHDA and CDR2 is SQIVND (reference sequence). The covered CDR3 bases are TGTGCCAGTAGTAAGGGTATAGGAGATACG. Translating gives CASSKGIGDT. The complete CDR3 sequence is CASSKGIGDTQYF. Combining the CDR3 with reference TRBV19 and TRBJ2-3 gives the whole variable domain DGGITQSPKYLFRKEGQNVTLSCEQNLNHDAMYWYRQDPGQGLRLIYYSQIVNDFQKGDIAEGYSVSREKKESFPLTVTSAQKNPTAFYLCASSKGIGDTQYFGPGTRLTVL.

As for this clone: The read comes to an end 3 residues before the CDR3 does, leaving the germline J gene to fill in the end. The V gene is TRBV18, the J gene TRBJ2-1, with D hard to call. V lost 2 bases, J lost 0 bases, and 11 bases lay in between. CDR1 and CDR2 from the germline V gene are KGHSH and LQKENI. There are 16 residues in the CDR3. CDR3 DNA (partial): TGTGCCAGCTCACCAAGCGCGTCCAGCTCCTACAATGAG. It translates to CASSPSASSSYNE. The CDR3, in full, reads CASSPSASSSYNEQFF.

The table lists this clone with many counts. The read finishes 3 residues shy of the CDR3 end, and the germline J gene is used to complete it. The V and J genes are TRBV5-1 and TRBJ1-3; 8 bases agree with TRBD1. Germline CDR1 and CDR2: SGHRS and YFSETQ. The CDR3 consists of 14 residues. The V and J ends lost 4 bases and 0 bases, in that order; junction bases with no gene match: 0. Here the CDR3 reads CASSQGASGNTIYF. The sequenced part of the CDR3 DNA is TGCGCCAGCAGCCAGGGGGCCTCTGGAAACACC.

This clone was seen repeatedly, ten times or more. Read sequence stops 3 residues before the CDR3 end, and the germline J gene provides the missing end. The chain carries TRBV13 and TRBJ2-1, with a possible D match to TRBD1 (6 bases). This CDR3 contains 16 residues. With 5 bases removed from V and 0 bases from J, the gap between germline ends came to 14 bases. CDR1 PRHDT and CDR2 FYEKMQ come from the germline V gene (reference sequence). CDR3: CASSGLTGPSYNEQFF. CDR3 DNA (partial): TGTGCCAGCAGCGGCTTAACAGGGCCCTCCTACAATGAG.

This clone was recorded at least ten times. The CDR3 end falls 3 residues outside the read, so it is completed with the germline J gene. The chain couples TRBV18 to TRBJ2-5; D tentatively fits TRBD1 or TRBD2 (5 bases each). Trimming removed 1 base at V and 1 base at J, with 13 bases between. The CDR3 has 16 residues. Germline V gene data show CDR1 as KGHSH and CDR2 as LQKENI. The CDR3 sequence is CASSPRAGSIQETQYF. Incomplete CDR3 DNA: TGTGCCAGCTCACCACGGGCAGGGAGTATCCAAGAGACC.

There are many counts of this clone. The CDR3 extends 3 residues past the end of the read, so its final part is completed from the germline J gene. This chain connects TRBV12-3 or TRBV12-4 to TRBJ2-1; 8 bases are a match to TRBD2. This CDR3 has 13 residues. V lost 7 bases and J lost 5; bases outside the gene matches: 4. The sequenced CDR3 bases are TGTGCCAGCAAAACCGGGGGGGACAATGAG. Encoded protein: CASKTGGDNE. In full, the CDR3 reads CASKTGGDNEQFF.

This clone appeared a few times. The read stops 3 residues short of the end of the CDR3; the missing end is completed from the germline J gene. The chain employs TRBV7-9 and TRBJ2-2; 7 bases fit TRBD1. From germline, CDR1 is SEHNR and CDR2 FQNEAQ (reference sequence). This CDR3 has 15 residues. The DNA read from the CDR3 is TGTGCCAGCAGCCCATCCGGGACAGTTAATTCACCG. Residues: CASSPSGTVNSP. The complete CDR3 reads CASSPSGTVNSPLFF.

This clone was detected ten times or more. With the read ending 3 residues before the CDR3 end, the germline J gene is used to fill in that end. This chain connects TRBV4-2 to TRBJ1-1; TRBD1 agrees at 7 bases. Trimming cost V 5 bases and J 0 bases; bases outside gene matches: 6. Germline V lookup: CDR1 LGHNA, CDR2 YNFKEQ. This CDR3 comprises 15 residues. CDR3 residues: CASSEGQFMNTEAFF. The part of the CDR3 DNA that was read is TGTGCCAGCAGCGAGGGACAGTTTATGAACACTGAA.

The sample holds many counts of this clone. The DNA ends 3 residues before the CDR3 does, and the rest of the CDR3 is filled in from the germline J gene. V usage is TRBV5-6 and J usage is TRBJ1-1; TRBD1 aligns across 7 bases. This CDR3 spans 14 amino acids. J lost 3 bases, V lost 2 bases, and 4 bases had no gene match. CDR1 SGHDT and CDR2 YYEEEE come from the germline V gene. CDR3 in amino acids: CASSFQGVDTEAFF. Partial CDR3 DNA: TGTGCCAGCAGCTTTCAGGGGGTTGACACTGAA. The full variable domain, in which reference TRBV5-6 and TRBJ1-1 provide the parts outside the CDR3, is DAGVTQSPTHLIKTRGQQVTLRCSPKSGHDTVSWYQQALGQGPQFIFQYYEEEERQRGNFPDRFSGHQFPNYSSELNVNALLLGDSALYLCASSFQGVDTEAFFGQGTRLTVV.

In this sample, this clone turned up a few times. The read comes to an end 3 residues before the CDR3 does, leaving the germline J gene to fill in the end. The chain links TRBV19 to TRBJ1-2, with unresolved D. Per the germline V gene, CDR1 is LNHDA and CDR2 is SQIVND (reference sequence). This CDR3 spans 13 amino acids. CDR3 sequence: CASSTSGYNDYTF. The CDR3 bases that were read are TGTGCCAGTAGTACTAGCGGGTACAATGAC. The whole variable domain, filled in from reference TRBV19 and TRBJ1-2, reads DGGITQSPKYLFRKEGQNVTLSCEQNLNHDAMYWYRQDPGQGLRLIYYSQIVNDFQKGDIAEGYSVSREKKESFPLTVTSAQKNPTAFYLCASSTSGYNDYTFGSGTRLTVV.